The T cell receptor (beta chain) under discussion was sequenced for a study of T cell changes during pregnancy in multiple sclerosis (dated by TCRdb to about 2019). Broadly, across the study: In women with multiple sclerosis, the researchers looked at how the T cell repertoire shifted as pregnancy progressed.

This clone was seen once. Its antigen is still unknown. One base away there is no much larger clone; base qualities are not given. Library creation used the immunoSEQ multiplex PCR assay. TCRdb provides this immuneACCESS table in a form limited to in-frame rearrangements. Some clones are lacking; in checked studies, under half of them reflect an unresolved V gene, and why the rest are absent is not known. The sample table holds about 48,000 clones, of which around 90% were seen once. Roughly 1.2% of the sample comes from the top ten. The germline V gene sets CDR1 to MGHRA and CDR2 to YSYEKL. The CDR3 starts with the cysteine, ends with the phenylalanine, and has 16 residues. The entry retains the CDR3 DNA only, 48 bases that are in frame from base 1. V and J lose 2 bases and 2 bases, and a span of 14 bases separates them.

The clonotype originates from a female donor with multiple sclerosis, enrolled in a pregnancy study. The chain employs TRBV4-1 and TRBJ2-3; too little of a D gene remains to name it. The material sequenced was CD4+ T cells from peripheral blood mononuclear cells, taken in the second trimester of pregnancy. Read as DNA, the sequence is TGCGCCAGCAGCCAACCTCAGAGAGACTTCACAGATACGCAGTATTTT. It codes for CASSQPQRDFTDTQYF.